A selection of T cell receptor beta chains follows, all from one sample in a study of blood T cell repertoires in COVID-19. Libraries were prepared by immunoSEQ multiplex PCR; TCRdb keeps only in-frame clonotypes and omits some of them. The sample includes about 73,000 clones, roughly 82% seen only once; the top ten take less than 2%. Input material: peripheral blood. These receptors were collected from a woman aged 55-70 years with acute or convalescent COVID-19. CDR3s include the opening cysteine and the closing phenylalanine or tryptophan. Each record gives: clone size, D gene, J gene, V gene, CDR3 DNA, CDR3 protein. The D gene is left open where the match is weak. Part of the rows lack a size; the others show once, few, many or a class for expanded clones.

>-|TRBD1|TRBJ2-4|TRBV2
TGTGCCAGCATCCGGGACAGAGCCAGCGGAAACATTCAGTACTTC
CASIRDRASGNIQYF
>-|-|TRBJ1-4|TRBV7-9
TGTGCCAGCACCTTAAGGGGAAATGAAAAACTGTTTTTT
CASTLRGNEKLFF
>-|TRBD1|TRBJ1-1|TRBV11-1
TGTGCCAGCAGCCGCACAGGGGGCAGGACTGAAGCTTTCTTT
CASSRTGGRTEAFF
>-|-|TRBJ2-5|TRBV3-1/TRBV3-2
TGTGCCAGCAGCGATACTGGGACTGTAGCAACTCAAGAGACCCAGTACTTC
CASSDTGTVATQETQYF
>-|TRBD1|TRBJ1-2|TRBV7-2
TGTGCCAGCAGCTTTAACAGGGGCCAGGGGATCTATGGCTACACCTTC
CASSFNRGQGIYGYTF
>-|TRBD2|TRBJ2-1|TRBV27
TGTGCCAGCAGCCCGCCTAGCGGGGGGTACAATGAGCAGTTCTTC
CASSPPSGGYNEQFF
>-|TRBD1|TRBJ2-5|TRBV2
TGTGCCAGCAGTCCCGGGACAGGGGGCGGCCAAGAGACCCAGTACTTC
CASSPGTGGGQETQYF
>-|-|TRBJ1-2|TRBV9
TGTGCCAGCAGCCCTCTCCAGGGTATGACCTATGGCTACACCTTC
CASSPLQGMTYGYTF
>-|-|TRBJ1-1|TRBV18
TGTGCCAGCTCACTACAGGATATGAACACTGAAGCTTTCTTT
CASSLQDMNTEAFF
>-|-|TRBJ1-4|TRBV30
TGTGCCTGGAGTGTATCAAAACGGACTAATGAAAAACTGTTTTTT
CAWSVSKRTNEKLFF
>-|TRBD1|TRBJ1-1|TRBV15
TGTGCCACCAGCAGATTCGACAGGGGCGGGACTGAAGCTTTCTTT
CATSRFDRGGTEAFF
>-|TRBD2|TRBJ2-5|TRBV3-1/TRBV3-2
TGTGCCAGCAGCCACGGTAGCGGGGGGGTCGGTCTTCGGGAGACCCAGTACTTC
CASSHGSGGVGLRETQYF
>-|TRBD2|TRBJ2-3|TRBV5-1
TGCGCCAGCAGCTCCTCAGCGGGACTCATAGATACGCAGTATTTT
CASSSSAGLIDTQYF
>-|-|TRBJ1-1|TRBV18
TGTGCCAGCTCAGTGTCAGAGAACACTGAAGCTTTCTTT
CASSVSENTEAFF
>-|TRBD2|TRBJ2-7|TRBV9
TGTGCCAGCAGCGTAGCGGGGGGGGCGACCCACGAGCAGTACTTC
CASSVAGGATHEQYF
>-|-|TRBJ1-6|TRBV30
TGTGCCTGGAGTTCGAGGGCTTCACCCCTCCACTTT
CAWSSRASPLHF
>-|-|TRBJ1-3|TRBV5-1
TGCGCCAGCAGCCCCGCCGGCCAGGTGGGAAACACCATATATTTT
CASSPAGQVGNTIYF
>many|-|TRBJ1-5|TRBV9
TGTGCCAGCAGCGTAGGGCCGGGAGGGAATCAGCCCCAGCATTTT
CASSVGPGGNQPQHF
>-|-|TRBJ2-2|TRBV7-2
TGTGCCAGCAGCTTATTCGGTAGCGGAGTTGGGGAGCTGTTTTTT
CASSLFGSGVGELFF
>-|TRBD1|TRBJ2-7|TRBV29-1
TGCAGCGTTAGACAGGGGGCGCGGTACGAGCAGTACTTC
CSVRQGARYEQYF
>-|TRBD1|TRBJ2-2|TRBV30
TGTGCCTTCTTGGGACAGCGCTACACCGGGGAGCTGTTTTTT
CAFLGQRYTGELFF
>-|-|TRBJ2-2|TRBV6-2/TRBV6-3
TGTGCCAGCAGTTACCCGTTCGTCGCGGCGGGCCGGAACACCGGGGAGCTGTTTTTT
CASSYPFVAAGRNTGELFF
>few|TRBD2|TRBJ2-7|TRBV30
TGTGCCTGGAGTGTCACTAGCGGGAGGCTCTACGAGCAGTACTTC
CAWSVTSGRLYEQYF
>-|-|TRBJ1-1|TRBV6-5
TGTGCCAGCAGTTGGGGCAGCAGGTCATCCGAAGCTTTCTTT
CASSWGSRSSEAFF
>-|-|TRBJ1-5|TRBV6-6
TGTGCCAGCACGGGGAGAGAGAATCAGCCCCAGCATTTT
CASTGRENQPQHF
>-|TRBD2|TRBJ2-5|TRBV29-1
TGCAGCGTTGCCCCTAGCGGGGGGGAGACCCAGTACTTC
CSVAPSGGETQYF
>-|TRBD2|TRBJ2-1|TRBV4-2
TGTGCCAGCAGCCCCTCTAGCGGAATGGGCTCCTACAATGAGCAGTTCTTC
CASSPSSGMGSYNEQFF
>-|TRBD2|TRBJ2-7|TRBV2
TGTGCCAGCAGTATCGGGGAGGGCCCCTACGAGCAGTACTTC
CASSIGEGPYEQYF
>-|TRBD1|TRBJ2-1|TRBV5-6
TGTGCCAGCAGCCGGGACAGGGCCCGGGTATTCTTC
CASSRDRARVFF
>-|TRBD1|TRBJ2-7|TRBV5-1
TGCGCCAGCAGCTTGAATACAGGGGGCTACGAGCAGTACTTC
CASSLNTGGYEQYF
>once|TRBD1|TRBJ1-4|TRBV25-1
TGTGCCAGCAGTGAGAGCTCGACAGGGGGCAGTGAAAAACTGTTTTTT
CASSESSTGGSEKLFF
>-|TRBD2|TRBJ2-7|TRBV7-8
TGTGCCAGCAGCCCCATGGGGGGGATGGAAGCCCTCTACGAGCAGTACTTC
CASSPMGGMEALYEQYF
>-|-|TRBJ2-1|TRBV19
TGTGCCAGCTCGACTAGGCATGTGTTGGGCAATGAGCAGTTCTTC
CASSTRHVLGNEQFF
>few|-|TRBJ2-1|TRBV5-1
TGCGCCAGCAGCTCCAAGCGGGTTGACAATGAGCAGTTCTTC
CASSSKRVDNEQFF
>-|-|TRBJ1-5|TRBV19
TGTGCCAGTAGTACTATCCGTTTGCCCCAGCATTTT
CASSTIRLPQHF
>-|-|TRBJ1-3|TRBV7-2
TGTGCCAGCAGACGGGACTCTGGAAACACCATATATTTT
CASRRDSGNTIYF
>few|TRBD1|TRBJ1-6|TRBV27
TGTGCCAGCAGTTTGAGGGGAACAGGGGGAAATTCACCCCTCCACTTT
CASSLRGTGGNSPLHF
>-|TRBD1|TRBJ1-5|TRBV3-1/TRBV3-2
TGTGCCAGCAGCTACAGGGGAAACTTGCCCCAGCATTTT
CASSYRGNLPQHF
>-|TRBD1|TRBJ2-7|TRBV7-2
TGTGCCAGCAGCTTCCGACAGGGTGCCTACGAGCAGTACTTC
CASSFRQGAYEQYF
>-|-|TRBJ1-4|TRBV3-1/TRBV3-2
TGTGCCAGCAGCCAAGGATCTACAGGGTCCCCCGAAAAACTGTTTTTT
CASSQGSTGSPEKLFF
>medium-sized|-|TRBJ2-7|TRBV2
TGTGCCAGCAGGGGCACAGGGCTCTACGAGCAGTACTTC
CASRGTGLYEQYF
>-|TRBD2|TRBJ2-7|TRBV18
TGTGCCAGCTCACTCTCCCGAGGGAGGGGAGTAGGCGAGCAGTACTTC
CASSLSRGRGVGEQYF
>-|-|TRBJ2-7|TRBV28
TGTGCCAGCAGCGTCGGGACTCCGGGCGAGCAGTACTTC
CASSVGTPGEQYF
>-|-|TRBJ1-4|TRBV6-6
TGTGCCAGCAGTACACAGGGTCCCAATGAAAAACTGTTTTTT
CASSTQGPNEKLFF
>-|TRBD2|TRBJ2-3|TRBV7-2
TGTGCCAGCAGCTTAAACGGGGGGGCGGCCGCAGATACGCAGTATTTT
CASSLNGGAAADTQYF
>-|-|TRBJ2-7|TRBV27
TGTGCCAGCAGTCCACACCGGACTTCCCGCTACGAGCAGTACTTC
CASSPHRTSRYEQYF
>-|TRBD1|TRBJ2-1|TRBV11-2
TGTGCCAGCAGGTCGGTAACAGGGGGCTCCTACAATGAGCAGTTCTTC
CASRSVTGGSYNEQFF